The 21 T cell receptor beta chains below all came from one sample that was sequenced in a study of beta chain features in type 1 diabetes. The study reverse transcribed the entire isolated RNA, so it sequenced expressed TCRB transcripts. TCRdb's copy holds only in-frame clones and misses some; the assay was immunoSEQ multiplex PCR. The repertoire consists of 300,000 to 350,000 clones, with approximately 9.9% occurring once and the leading ten covering around 1%. Their antigens are not known. Study-wide results and limits: Within each of all four CD4+ subsets, Type 1 diabetes patients had TCRB CDR3s that were moderately but significantly shorter.

Material for sequencing was central memory CD4+ T cells from blood. These receptor sequences come from a man aged 25-45 years with type 1 diabetes.

The chain has TRBV27 and TRBJ1-6; 7 nucleotides align to TRBD1. The germline V gene encodes CDR1 MNHEY and CDR2 SMNVEV (reference sequence). This CDR3 spans 14 amino acids. Losses at the gene ends were 5 bases for V and 12 bases for J; bases not matched to a gene: 10. The CDR3 DNA sequence: TGTGCCAGCAGTCAGGGGGTAGTAGTCGGACCCCTCCACTTT. Amino acid sequence: CASSQGVVVGPLHF.

This clone has at least ten counts. This sequence joins TRBV6-6 and TRBJ1-1, with 7 bases that match TRBD1. The CDR3 consists of 13 residues. Germline V gene sequence: CDR1 MNHNY, CDR2 SVGAGI (reference sequence). V lost 5 bases, J lost 1 base, and 1 base stayed unmatched. The CDR3 spells CASSDRANTEAFF. The CDR3 bases are TGTGCCAGCAGTGACAGGGCGAACACTGAAGCTTTCTTT.

The J gene is TRBJ2-7, the V gene TRBV5-1; TRBD1 matches at 7 bases. The germline V gene has CDR1 SGHRS and CDR2 YFSETQ. Trimming cost V 0 bases and J 6 bases; bases outside gene matches: 9. The CDR3 covers 15 residues. CDR3 bases: TGCGCCAGCAGCTTGGATGGAAGGGGGCTCGGCGAGCAGTACTTC. Translation: CASSLDGRGLGEQYF.

The sample holds a few counts of this clone. The V gene is TRBV6-5, the J gene TRBJ2-7; 8 bases are a match to TRBD2. Germline CDR1 is MNHEY and CDR2 is SVGAGI. J lost 5 bases, V lost 6 bases, and 9 bases had no gene match. This CDR3 spans 14 amino acids. The CDR3, as DNA: TGTGCCAGCAGGTCGGTTAGCGGGGTCAACGAGCAGTACTTC. Translated: CASRSVSGVNEQYF.

The rearrangement uses TRBV5-6 and TRBJ2-5, with D possibly being TRBD1 (6 bases). Germline values: CDR1 SGHDT, CDR2 YYEEEE. This CDR3 region has 14 residues. V was clipped by 0 bases and J by 5 bases, with 11 bases between them. The chain's CDR3 is CASSLEGVGETQYF. For the CDR3, the DNA is TGTGCCAGCAGCTTGGAGGGGGTCGGGGAGACCCAGTACTTC.

This clone was counted at least ten times. The chain is built from TRBV7-9 and TRBJ1-5; the D is unclear. The germline V gene encodes CDR1 SEHNR and CDR2 FQNEAQ (reference sequence). V dropped 5 bases and J dropped 7 bases, with 15 bases sitting between them. This CDR3 region has 14 residues. The chain's CDR3 is CASSTSQVVQPQHF. CDR3 nucleotide sequence: TGTGCCAGCAGCACAAGCCAGGTCGTCCAGCCCCAGCATTTT.

The chain joins TRBV27 to TRBJ2-5; a possible D gene is TRBD1 (5 bases). The CDR3 covers 14 residues. V was shortened by 1 base and J by 1 base, with 7 bases between the two germline ends. Germline V gene data show CDR1 as MNHEY and CDR2 as SMNVEV (reference sequence). The CDR3 DNA reads TGTGCCAGCAGTTTATGGACATCCCAAGAGACCCAGTACTTC. Encoded protein: CASSLWTSQETQYF.

In this sample, this clone turned up a few times. The chain has TRBV28 and TRBJ2-5, with 8 bases matching TRBD2. CDR1 is MDHEN and CDR2 is SYDVKM in the germline V gene. V lost 5 bases and J lost 5; bases outside the gene matches: 7. The CDR3 sequence is 14 residues long. The CDR3 DNA is TGTGCCAGCAGTCCAATAGCGGGGCGGGAGACCCAGTACTTC. This gives the protein CASSPIAGRETQYF.

The DNA of the CDR3 is TGTGCCAGCAGTTTATATCAGGGGGCAGCTTTCTTT. It translates to CASSLYQGAAFF. The chain joins TRBV27 to TRBJ1-1, with 8 positions matching TRBD1. V shed 1 base and J 10 bases; nucleotides not matched to a gene: 2. Per the germline V gene, CDR1 is MNHEY and CDR2 is SMNVEV (reference sequence). This CDR3 is built from 12 residues.

This clone has just a few counts. Other DNA sequences within the sample encode an identical CDR3. The chain recombines TRBV5-1 with TRBJ2-5; 8 bases are a match to TRBD2. The ends lost 2 bases at V and 1 base at J; junction bases unmatched: 1. CDR3 length equals 14 residues. The germline V gene has CDR1 SGHRS and CDR2 YFSETQ. For the CDR3, the DNA is TGCGCCAGCAGCTTACGGGGGGGCCAAGAGACCCAGTACTTC. Protein sequence: CASSLRGGQETQYF.

V and J are TRBV19 and TRBJ2-1, with D unresolved. V was pared by 11 bases and J by 7 bases, with 9 bases between. The CDR3 consists of 10 residues. Looked up from germline, CDR1 is LNHDA and CDR2 is SQIVND (reference sequence). CDR3 residues: CAGLLNEQFF. The DNA of the CDR3 is TGTGCCGGCCTTTTAAATGAGCAGTTCTTC.

This chain uses TRBV5-1 with TRBJ1-6, with 8 bases lining up with TRBD1. The germline V gene encodes CDR1 SGHRS and CDR2 YFSETQ. The CDR3 extends over 15 amino acids. V dropped 3 bases and J dropped 5; count of bases not matched to a gene: 4. CDR3: CASSWGQANNSPLHF. In DNA, the CDR3 is TGCGCCAGCAGCTGGGGACAGGCTAATAATTCACCCCTCCACTTT. Together with reference TRBV5-1 and TRBJ1-6, the CDR3 gives the full variable domain: KAGVTQTPRYLIKTRGQQVTLSCSPISGHRSVSWYQQTPGQGLQFLFEYFSETQRNKGNFPGRFSGRQFSNSRSEMNVSTLELGDSALYLCASSWGQANNSPLHFGNGTRLTVT.

The sample holds a few counts of this clone. The V call is TRBV28, the J call TRBJ2-2; D is unclear. V was pared by 5 bases and J by 4 bases, with 14 bases between. The CDR3 has 15 amino acids. Germline V lookup: CDR1 MDHEN, CDR2 SYDVKM. CDR3 loop: CASSPPRVSTGELFF. CDR3 nucleotide sequence: TGTGCCAGCAGTCCCCCCCGGGTGAGCACCGGGGAGCTGTTTTTT.

This chain uses TRBV29-1 with TRBJ1-1, with D possibly matching TRBD1 (6 bases). V was pared by 6 bases and J by 4 bases, with 24 bases between. Per the germline V gene, CDR1 is SQVTM and CDR2 is ANQGSEA. This CDR3 spans 16 amino acids. The CDR3 DNA reads as TGCAGCGTCGGCCCTTCGCTTGGGGGCGGGAGCACTGAAGCTTTCTTT. Amino acids: CSVGPSLGGGSTEAFF.

This clone was observed a few times. The chain employs TRBV27 and TRBJ2-7; tentatively, D is TRBD1 or TRBD2 (5 bases each). This CDR3 is built from 14 residues. V was cut by 6 bases and J by 6 bases, with 18 bases left in between. Germline CDR1 MNHEY, CDR2 SMNVEV (reference sequence). This CDR3 is CASRTGRPAAEQYF. The CDR3 DNA is TGTGCCAGCAGAACGGGGCGTCCTGCCGCCGAGCAGTACTTC.

For this clone: Additional DNA sequences in this sample encode the identical CDR3. The V call is TRBV28, the J call TRBJ1-3; D uncertain. In germline, CDR1 is MDHEN, CDR2 SYDVKM. This CDR3 has 12 residues. Trimming removed 6 bases at V and 4 bases at J, with 7 bases between. CDR3 nucleotide sequence: TGTGCCAGCAGCTTAACGGGAAACACCATATATTTT. Translating it yields CASSLTGNTIYF.

This clone was detected ten times or more. The chain employs TRBV29-1 and TRBJ2-5; 8 nucleotides match TRBD2. Germline V lookup: CDR1 SQVTM, CDR2 ANQGSEA. This CDR3 is 14 amino acids long. V shed 4 bases, J shed 4 bases, and the junction held 8 bases outside the gene matches. CDR3 bases: TGCAGCGTTGTCGGGGCGGGGGGCGGAGAGACCCAGTACTTC. Protein product: CSVVGAGGGETQYF. Combining the CDR3 with reference TRBV29-1 and TRBJ2-5 gives the whole variable domain SAVISQKPSRDICQRGTSLTIQCQVDSQVTMMFWYRQQPGQSLTLIATANQGSEATYESGFVIDKFPISRPNLTFSTLTVSNMSPEDSSIYLCSVVGAGGGETQYFGPGTRLLVL.

J is TRBJ1-1 and V is TRBV6-6; D is perhaps TRBD1 (5 bases). This CDR3 region has 14 residues. Looked up from germline, CDR1 is MNHNY and CDR2 is SVGAGI (reference sequence). Deletions cut 7 bases from V and 3 bases from J, with 15 bases between. As DNA, the CDR3 is TGTGCCAGCACCATCGGGACGTTTGACACTGAAGCTTTCTTT. Protein product: CASTIGTFDTEAFF.

This chain joins TRBV7-2 and TRBJ1-4, with D uncertain. Germline values: CDR1 SGHTA, CDR2 FQGNSA. This CDR3 comprises 13 residues. Trimming stripped 1 base from V and 6 bases from J, with 6 bases between. The CDR3 DNA sequence: TGTGCCAGCAGCTTAGTTTTGGATGAAAAACTGTTTTTT. Its protein product is CASSLVLDEKLFF.

A few counts support this clone. This rearrangement joins TRBV30 to TRBJ2-7; D is perhaps TRBD1 (5 bases). Germline CDR1 reads GTSNPN; CDR2 reads SVGIG (reference sequence). The CDR3 runs 11 residues. Trimming took 7 bases from V and 7 from J, leaving 14 bases between them. In DNA, the CDR3 is TGTGCCTACCACGGAAGGGGAGAGCAGTACTTC. Protein sequence: CAYHGRGEQYF.

The CDR3 DNA reads as TGCGCCAGCAGCACAACTAGCGGCTACGAGCAGTACTTC. It specifies CASSTTSGYEQYF. This chain connects TRBV5-1 to TRBJ2-5; 8 bases line up with TRBD2. The DNA end is more similar to TRBJ2-7, so the J call may be wrong. There are 13 residues in the CDR3. Germline loops: CDR1 SGHRS, CDR2 YFSETQ.